These T cell receptor beta chains were read from a single sample in a study of blood T cells in healthy people across ages. TCRdb redid the calling of the 5' RACE reads with MiXCR, one entry per CDR3 protein. Altogether hundreds of thousands of distinct CDR3 sequences are present, around two fifths being singletons, with the ten largest covering roughly 19%. The source material was blood. These receptors all come from a man in his fifties or sixties in good health. Each CDR3 is given with its conserved first and last residue. A D gene is named only where the DNA matches it firmly. Clone size is stated in some rows and not others, as once, few, many or a class when expanded.

J gene: TRBJ2-7
V gene: TRBV4-3
clone size: NA
D gene: TRBD2
CDR3 protein: CASSQDRLAGVRGEQYF
CDR3 DNA: TGCGCCAGCAGCCAAGATCGGCTAGCGGGGGTACGGGGCGAGCAGTACTTC

J gene: TRBJ2-3
V gene: TRBV7-2
clone size: NA
D gene: NA
CDR3 protein: CASINSAHGTDTQYF
CDR3 DNA: TGTGCCAGCATCAACTCAGCACACGGCACAGATACGCAGTATTTT

J gene: TRBJ2-5
V gene: TRBV7-2
clone size: few
D gene: NA
CDR3 protein: CASSLGAGTQETQYF
CDR3 DNA: TGTGCCAGCAGCTTAGGTGCCGGTACACAAGAGACCCAGTACTTC

J gene: TRBJ2-7
V gene: TRBV12-3/TRBV12-4
clone size: NA
D gene: NA
CDR3 protein: CASSSQGVDEQYF
CDR3 DNA: TGTGCCAGCAGTTCTCAGGGCGTGGACGAGCAGTACTTC

J gene: TRBJ2-3
V gene: TRBV15
clone size: few
D gene: NA
CDR3 protein: CATSRDDSRPVDTQYF
CDR3 DNA: TGTGCCACCAGCAGAGATGACAGCCGCCCCGTAGATACGCAGTATTTT

J gene: TRBJ2-5
V gene: TRBV7-2
clone size: NA
D gene: TRBD1
CDR3 protein: CASRRPGQGRTQYF
CDR3 DNA: TGTGCCAGCAGGCGACCGGGACAGGGAAGGACCCAGTACTTC

J gene: TRBJ2-5
V gene: TRBV11-2
clone size: NA
D gene: NA
CDR3 protein: CARRRIQETQYF
CDR3 DNA: TGTGCCAGACGCAGGATCCAAGAGACCCAGTACTTC

J gene: TRBJ2-7
V gene: TRBV28
clone size: NA
D gene: NA
CDR3 protein: CASSSPTSPGDYEQYF
CDR3 DNA: TGTGCCAGCAGTTCCCCAACGTCCCCGGGAGACTACGAGCAGTACTTC

J gene: TRBJ2-3
V gene: TRBV20-1
clone size: NA
D gene: NA
CDR3 protein: CSARDLGSGDTQYF
CDR3 DNA: TGCAGTGCTAGAGATCTCGGTTCAGGAGATACGCAGTATTTT

J gene: TRBJ2-1
V gene: TRBV4-1
clone size: NA
D gene: TRBD1
CDR3 protein: CASSHDTGAISPSEQFF
CDR3 DNA: TGCGCCAGCAGCCATGACACAGGGGCGATTTCACCCAGTGAGCAGTTCTTC

J gene: TRBJ1-6
V gene: TRBV7-9
clone size: once
D gene: TRBD1
CDR3 protein: CASSEDRVSANSPLHF
CDR3 DNA: TGTGCCAGCAGCGAAGACAGGGTTTCTGCTAATTCACCCCTCCACTTT

J gene: TRBJ2-1
V gene: TRBV12-3/TRBV12-4
clone size: NA
D gene: TRBD2
CDR3 protein: CASSFRREGEQFF
CDR3 DNA: TGTGCCAGCAGTTTTAGGCGGGAGGGAGAGCAGTTCTTC

J gene: TRBJ2-5
V gene: TRBV5-1
clone size: NA
D gene: TRBD1
CDR3 protein: CASSTTGQLYGQYF
CDR3 DNA: TGCGCCAGCAGCACAACGGGACAGTTGTATGGGCAGTACTTC

J gene: TRBJ1-1
V gene: TRBV7-9
clone size: NA
D gene: NA
CDR3 protein: CASGHAGTEAFF
CDR3 DNA: TGTGCCAGCGGCCACGCCGGGACAGAAGCTTTCTTT

J gene: TRBJ1-2
V gene: TRBV15
clone size: NA
D gene: NA
CDR3 protein: CATSPGKGGGYTF
CDR3 DNA: TGTGCCACCAGTCCAGGGAAGGGAGGAGGCTACACCTTC

J gene: TRBJ2-5
V gene: TRBV20-1
clone size: once
D gene: NA
CDR3 protein: CSARDRVGYETQYF
CDR3 DNA: TGCAGTGCTAGAGATCGCGTTGGTTATGAGACCCAGTACTTC

J gene: TRBJ2-2
V gene: TRBV5-1
clone size: NA
D gene: TRBD2
CDR3 protein: CASSYATGGHTGELFF
CDR3 DNA: TGCGCCAGCAGCTATGCGACGGGGGGTCACACCGGGGAGCTGTTTTTT

J gene: TRBJ2-1
V gene: TRBV20-1
clone size: NA
D gene: NA
CDR3 protein: CSAKFFGRSYNEQFF
CDR3 DNA: TGCAGTGCTAAATTCTTTGGGCGTTCCTACAATGAGCAGTTCTTC

J gene: TRBJ2-1
V gene: TRBV9
clone size: NA
D gene: NA
CDR3 protein: CASSVFWASSYNEQFF
CDR3 DNA: TGTGCCAGCAGCGTCTTTTGGGCCAGCTCCTACAATGAGCAGTTCTTC

J gene: TRBJ1-1
V gene: TRBV6-6
clone size: few
D gene: NA
CDR3 protein: CASSYEGQENTEAFF
CDR3 DNA: TGTGCCAGCAGTTACGAGGGGCAGGAGAACACTGAAGCTTTCTTT

J gene: TRBJ2-1
V gene: TRBV12-3/TRBV12-4
clone size: many
D gene: NA
CDR3 protein: CASSFVASEQFF
CDR3 DNA: TGTGCCAGCAGTTTCGTAGCAAGTGAGCAGTTCTTC

J gene: TRBJ1-6
V gene: TRBV21-1
clone size: NA
D gene: NA
CDR3 protein: CASSKHNSPLHF
CDR3 DNA: TGTGCCAGCAGCAAACATAATTCACCCCTCCACTTT

J gene: TRBJ2-7
V gene: TRBV3-1
clone size: NA
D gene: NA
CDR3 protein: CASSRESAYEQYF
CDR3 DNA: TGTGCCAGCAGCAGGGAATCAGCCTACGAGCAGTACTTC

J gene: TRBJ1-2
V gene: TRBV14
clone size: NA
D gene: NA
CDR3 protein: CASSPWDTGPQYIYGYTF
CDR3 DNA: TGTGCCAGCAGCCCCTGGGACACTGGTCCGCAGTACATCTATGGCTACACCTTC

J gene: TRBJ1-5
V gene: TRBV11-2
clone size: few
D gene: NA
CDR3 protein: CASSSAGQSSNQPQHF
CDR3 DNA: TGTGCCAGCAGCTCTGCCGGACAGAGTAGCAATCAGCCCCAGCATTTT

J gene: TRBJ2-6
V gene: TRBV7-2
clone size: few
D gene: NA
CDR3 protein: CASSLGGRALGGANVLTF
CDR3 DNA: TGTGCCAGCAGCTTAGGTGGGCGGGCGTTAGGTGGGGCCAACGTCCTGACTTTC

J gene: TRBJ1-5
V gene: TRBV7-9
clone size: NA
D gene: NA
CDR3 protein: CASSLTTTNQPQHF
CDR3 DNA: TGTGCCAGCAGCTTAACAACGACTAATCAGCCCCAGCATTTT

J gene: TRBJ1-1
V gene: TRBV3-1
clone size: few
D gene: TRBD1
CDR3 protein: CASSQGQGKAEAFF
CDR3 DNA: TGTGCCAGCAGCCAGGGACAGGGGAAGGCTGAAGCTTTCTTT

J gene: TRBJ1-2
V gene: TRBV20-1
clone size: NA
D gene: NA
CDR3 protein: CSAHQSTANYGYTF
CDR3 DNA: TGCAGTGCCCACCAGAGTACGGCTAACTATGGCTACACCTTC

J gene: TRBJ2-7
V gene: TRBV5-6
clone size: few
D gene: NA
CDR3 protein: CASSYSWDESSYEQYF
CDR3 DNA: TGTGCCAGCAGCTACTCGTGGGACGAGAGCTCCTACGAGCAGTACTTC

J gene: TRBJ1-1
V gene: TRBV4-3
clone size: NA
D gene: NA
CDR3 protein: CASSQVQGTIQAFF
CDR3 DNA: TGCGCCAGCAGCCAAGTACAGGGTACTATCCAAGCTTTCTTT

J gene: TRBJ1-2
V gene: TRBV29-1
clone size: NA
D gene: NA
CDR3 protein: CSALPSGNYGYTF
CDR3 DNA: TGCAGCGCCCTCCCATCAGGGAATTATGGCTACACCTTC

J gene: TRBJ1-2
V gene: TRBV6-1
clone size: NA
D gene: NA
CDR3 protein: CSSSEAAGSYGYTF
CDR3 DNA: TGTTCCAGCAGTGAAGCGGCAGGGTCGTATGGCTACACCTTC

J gene: TRBJ2-7
V gene: TRBV21-1
clone size: NA
D gene: NA
CDR3 protein: CASSKVGTNYEQYF
CDR3 DNA: TGTGCCAGCAGCAAAGTAGGGACAAACTACGAGCAGTACTTC

J gene: TRBJ1-1
V gene: TRBV29-1
clone size: few
D gene: TRBD1
CDR3 protein: CSASRQGTNTEAFF
CDR3 DNA: TGCAGCGCCTCGAGACAGGGAACGAACACTGAAGCTTTCTTT

J gene: TRBJ2-7
V gene: TRBV15
clone size: NA
D gene: NA
CDR3 protein: CATSRDLVGTYEQYF
CDR3 DNA: TGTGCCACCAGCAGAGATCTAGTAGGTACCTACGAGCAGTACTTC

J gene: TRBJ2-1
V gene: TRBV27
clone size: many
D gene: TRBD2
CDR3 protein: CASSLSSGGGEQFF
CDR3 DNA: TGTGCCAGCAGTTTATCGAGCGGGGGGGGTGAGCAGTTCTTC

J gene: TRBJ2-7
V gene: TRBV7-2
clone size: few
D gene: NA
CDR3 protein: CASSLGAPPDEQYF
CDR3 DNA: TGTGCCAGCAGCTTAGGGGCGCCCCCGGACGAGCAGTACTTC

J gene: TRBJ2-5
V gene: TRBV11-2
clone size: NA
D gene: NA
CDR3 protein: CASSLTGRVETQYF
CDR3 DNA: TGTGCCAGCAGCTTAACGGGGCGCGTGGAGACCCAGTACTTC

J gene: TRBJ2-5
V gene: TRBV5-4
clone size: many
D gene: TRBD2
CDR3 protein: CASSPGTSGAYQETQYF
CDR3 DNA: TGTGCCAGCAGCCCCGGGACTAGCGGGGCCTACCAAGAGACCCAGTACTTC

J gene: TRBJ1-2
V gene: TRBV7-6
clone size: NA
D gene: NA
CDR3 protein: CASSPGGAGHGYTF
CDR3 DNA: TGTGCCAGCAGCCCTGGCGGGGCCGGACATGGCTACACCTTC

J gene: TRBJ2-5
V gene: TRBV7-8
clone size: NA
D gene: TRBD1
CDR3 protein: CASSLGKTGGIGGETQYF
CDR3 DNA: TGTGCCAGCAGCTTAGGGAAGACAGGGGGTATAGGAGGGGAGACCCAGTACTTC

J gene: TRBJ1-6
V gene: TRBV5-4
clone size: NA
D gene: TRBD1
CDR3 protein: CASSPDRGFNSPLHF
CDR3 DNA: TGTGCCAGCAGCCCGGACAGGGGCTTTAATTCACCCCTCCACTTT

J gene: TRBJ2-3
V gene: TRBV7-3
clone size: NA
D gene: NA
CDR3 protein: CASSPGRVTDTQYF
CDR3 DNA: TGTGCCAGCAGCCCCGGCAGGGTAACAGATACGCAGTATTTT

J gene: TRBJ1-2
V gene: TRBV20-1
clone size: few
D gene: TRBD1
CDR3 protein: CSAGGQWNYGYTF
CDR3 DNA: TGCAGTGCAGGGGGACAGTGGAACTATGGCTACACCTTC

J gene: TRBJ2-4
V gene: TRBV6-2/TRBV6-3
clone size: NA
D gene: NA
CDR3 protein: CASSPSRFAGPMYF
CDR3 DNA: TGTGCCAGCAGTCCCTCCAGGTTCGCTGGGCCCATGTACTTC

J gene: TRBJ2-7
V gene: TRBV5-6
clone size: NA
D gene: TRBD1
CDR3 protein: CASSSTTGQGVMYF
CDR3 DNA: TGTGCCAGCAGCTCGACCACGGGACAGGGAGTGATGTACTTC

J gene: TRBJ2-7
V gene: TRBV7-2
clone size: few
D gene: NA
CDR3 protein: CASSMAGTTQYF
CDR3 DNA: TGTGCCAGCAGCATGGCAGGGACCACCCAGTACTTC

J gene: TRBJ1-2
V gene: TRBV6-5
clone size: NA
D gene: NA
CDR3 protein: CASKPGKDYGYTF
CDR3 DNA: TGTGCCAGCAAACCAGGGAAAGACTATGGCTACACCTTC

J gene: TRBJ2-5
V gene: TRBV5-1
clone size: few
D gene: TRBD2
CDR3 protein: CASSLNSGGKETQYF
CDR3 DNA: TGCGCCAGCAGCTTGAATAGCGGGGGGAAAGAGACCCAGTACTTC

J gene: TRBJ1-2
V gene: TRBV18
clone size: few
D gene: TRBD1
CDR3 protein: CASSPPLDRKMDYGYTF
CDR3 DNA: TGTGCCAGCTCACCACCCCTGGACAGGAAGATGGACTATGGCTACACCTTC

J gene: TRBJ1-2
V gene: TRBV6-5
clone size: NA
D gene: TRBD1
CDR3 protein: CASSYGQGEGGYTF
CDR3 DNA: TGTGCCAGCAGTTACGGACAGGGGGAGGGTGGCTACACCTTC

J gene: TRBJ2-4
V gene: TRBV7-9
clone size: NA
D gene: NA
CDR3 protein: CASSDGNMNQETQYF
CDR3 DNA: TGTGCCAGCAGCGACGGGAACATGAACCAAGAGACCCAGTATTTC

J gene: TRBJ1-1
V gene: TRBV5-1
clone size: NA
D gene: NA
CDR3 protein: CASSFEANTEAFF
CDR3 DNA: TGCGCCAGCAGTTTCGAAGCGAACACTGAAGCTTTCTTT

J gene: TRBJ1-4
V gene: TRBV11-2
clone size: NA
D gene: NA
CDR3 protein: CASSLEIWGEKLFF
CDR3 DNA: TGTGCCAGCAGCTTAGAAATTTGGGGTGAAAAACTGTTTTTT

J gene: TRBJ2-5
V gene: TRBV25-1
clone size: few
D gene: NA
CDR3 protein: CASGPLGSRLETQYF
CDR3 DNA: TGTGCCAGCGGTCCCCTGGGTTCGAGACTAGAGACCCAGTACTTC

J gene: TRBJ2-3
V gene: TRBV7-2
clone size: NA
D gene: TRBD2
CDR3 protein: CASSLGDYNTDTQYF
CDR3 DNA: TGTGCCAGCAGCTTAGGGGACTACAACACAGATACGCAGTATTTT

J gene: TRBJ2-3
V gene: TRBV7-2
clone size: NA
D gene: TRBD2
CDR3 protein: CASSPRGTSGTTDTQYF
CDR3 DNA: TGTGCCAGCAGCCCGCGTGGGACTAGCGGGACCACAGATACGCAGTATTTT

J gene: TRBJ2-3
V gene: TRBV12-3/TRBV12-4
clone size: many
D gene: NA
CDR3 protein: CASRNSGATDTQYF
CDR3 DNA: TGTGCCAGCAGAAACAGTGGCGCTACAGATACGCAGTATTTT